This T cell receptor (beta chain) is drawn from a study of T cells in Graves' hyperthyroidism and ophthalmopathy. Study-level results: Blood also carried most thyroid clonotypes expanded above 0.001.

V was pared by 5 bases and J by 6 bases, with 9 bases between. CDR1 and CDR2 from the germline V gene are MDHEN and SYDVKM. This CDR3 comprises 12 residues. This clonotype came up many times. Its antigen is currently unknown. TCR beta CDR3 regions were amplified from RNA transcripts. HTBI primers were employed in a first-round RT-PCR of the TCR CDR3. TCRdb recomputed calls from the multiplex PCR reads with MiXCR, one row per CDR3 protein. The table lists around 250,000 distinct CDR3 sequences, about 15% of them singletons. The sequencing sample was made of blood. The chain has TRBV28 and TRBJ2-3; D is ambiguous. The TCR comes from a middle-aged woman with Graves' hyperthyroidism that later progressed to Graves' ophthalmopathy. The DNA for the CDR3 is TGTGCCAGCAGTCCCGAAGAGGATACGCAGTATTTT. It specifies CASSPEEDTQYF. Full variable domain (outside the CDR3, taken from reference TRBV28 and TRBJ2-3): DVKVTQSSRYLVKRTGEKVFLECVQDMDHENMFWYRQDPGLGLRLIYFSYDVKMKEKGDIPEGYSVSREKKERFSLILESASTNQTSMYLCASSPEEDTQYFGPGTRLTVL.